This is a list of T cell receptor beta chains from one sample in a study of blood T cell repertoires in COVID-19. Repertoires were generated with immunoSEQ multiplex PCR, while TCRdb's copy carries only in-frame clones and drops some. The table includes 200,000 to 250,000 clones, about 83% detected once. Material for sequencing was peripheral blood. These receptors were taken from a human donor in a cohort sampled during active COVID-19. Each CDR3 is given without its conserved first and last residue.

>TRBV10-3|TRBJ2-1
AISEEFVGPYNEQF
>TRBV10-1|TRBJ2-4
ASSPARAKNIQY
>TRBV28|TRBJ2-1
ASSLAGGRFNEQF
>TRBV29-1|TRBJ2-7
SVEDRTGGVDEQY
>TRBV6-6|TRBJ1-2
ASSFLGPVGDGYT
>TRBV18|TRBJ2-6
ASSLPQGSSGANVLT
>TRBV7-9|TRBJ2-1
ASSSLRGSSYNEQF
>TRBV6-1|TRBJ1-1
ASSGRARGGTTEAF
>TRBV7-9|TRBJ2-7
ASSLRAGESYEQY
>TRBV18|TRBJ1-3
ASSPSGTISGNTIY
>TRBV6-5|TRBJ2-7
ASKYRGVNEQY
>TRBV28|TRBJ2-2
ASSPLVGGRANTGELF
>TRBV18|TRBJ1-1
ASSDGTGMSEAF
>TRBV5-1|TRBJ2-7
ASSLIDGKNHEQY
>TRBV11-2|TRBJ2-5
ASSPGLEQETQY
>TRBV11-3|TRBJ2-7
ASSLDRDEQY
>TRBV5-6|TRBJ2-7
ASSFGLTYEQY
>TRBV27|TRBJ2-2
ASSQAGLTGELF
>TRBV5-1|TRBJ1-1
ASSPRTGGRTEAF
>TRBV7-2|TRBJ1-6
ASSLRTGRNSPLH
>TRBV9|TRBJ2-7
ASSVGTRDYEQY
>TRBV7-9|TRBJ1-1
ASSQLRGRTEAF
>TRBV7-6|TRBJ2-5
ASSLPTYQETQY
>TRBV5-1|TRBJ2-3
ASSETSGGFDTQY
>TRBV5-4|TRBJ2-5
ASSLGAGVGTQY
>TRBV5-1|TRBJ1-2
ASSLSPAGTGVINYGYT
>TRBV19|TRBJ1-2
ASRWGHKTPNYGYT
>TRBV7-2|TRBJ2-2
ASTLRDREAGELF
>TRBV4-1|TRBJ2-1
ASSQGTGDFRNEQF
>TRBV3-1/TRBV3-2|TRBJ1-2
ASSQDSGGYT
>TRBV10-2|TRBJ2-1
ASARVDEQF
>TRBV19|TRBJ1-4
ASSPQTGPNEKLF
>TRBV28|TRBJ2-3
ASSRASGGTDTQY
>TRBV4-1|TRBJ1-2
ASSQVRGGYGYT
>TRBV5-1|TRBJ1-5
ASSLDGSNQPQH
>TRBV18|TRBJ1-2
ASSPETGTGYGYT
>TRBV9|TRBJ1-1
ASSVDGGLGISEAF
>TRBV10-3|TRBJ2-3
AISVGGGTDTQY
>TRBV14|TRBJ1-1
ASSQDWADQAF
>TRBV30|TRBJ1-1
AWISRQGRNEAF
>TRBV6-2/TRBV6-3|TRBJ2-1
ASSFRTSGLSYNEQF
>TRBV7-9|TRBJ2-2
ASSLWRELGSPKLF
>TRBV7-9|TRBJ2-7
ASSPGYEQY
>TRBV5-1|TRBJ2-2
ASSFDSSNTGELF
>TRBV9|TRBJ2-3
ASSVTGFDTQY
>TRBV27|TRBJ1-2
ASSLSPGQDGYT
>TRBV3-1/TRBV3-2|TRBJ1-3
ASGLDRGRSGNTIY